These 20 T cell receptor beta chains share one sample of origin, sequenced in a study of T cell repertoires in cytomegalovirus infection. TCRdb re-called the reads with MiXCR, one entry per CDR3 protein. The table lists 200,000 or so distinct CDR3 sequences, under 25% of them singletons. Sequenced: PBMCs. The origin of the receptors is a human donor in good health (CMV status not recorded). Some clones in this sample may be carry-over from other donors' samples.

The V gene is TRBV28, the J gene TRBJ2-7; D remains ambiguous. V was clipped by 5 bases and J by 0 bases, with 11 bases between them. Germline CDR1 is MDHEN and CDR2 is SYDVKM. The CDR3 has 14 residues. CDR3 protein: CASSIDLRSYEQYF. In nucleotides, the CDR3 is TGTGCCAGCAGTATAGACCTCCGCTCCTACGAGCAGTACTTC. The full variable domain, its missing parts supplied by reference TRBV28 and TRBJ2-7, is DVKVTQSSRYLVKRTGEKVFLECVQDMDHENMFWYRQDPGLGLRLIYFSYDVKMKEKGDIPEGYSVSREKKERFSLILESASTNQTSMYLCASSIDLRSYEQYFGPGTRLTVT.

The chain uses TRBV5-4 and TRBJ2-7; D tentatively reads TRBD1 or TRBD2 (5 bases each). This CDR3 is built from 14 residues. Looked up from germline, CDR1 is SGHNT and CDR2 is YYREEE (reference sequence). Trimming took off 0 bases at V and 4 bases at J, with 11 bases between the two ends. Written as DNA, the CDR3 is TGTGCCAGCAGCTTGGGGGGGACCGAGTACGAGCAGTACTTC. As protein: CASSLGGTEYEQYF.

This clonotype has a count of ten or more. This chain uses TRBV6-6 with TRBJ1-2; D may be TRBD1 (5 bases). The CDR3 is made up of 15 amino acids. V was cut by 2 bases and J by 3 bases, with 13 bases left in between. Germline V gene sequence: CDR1 MNHNY, CDR2 SVGAGI (reference sequence). The CDR3 region has the DNA TGTGCCAGCAGTTACACCTCCCGAGGGGACTATGGCTACACCTTC. Translated: CASSYTSRGDYGYTF.

As regards this clonotype: One junction end disagrees with the germline gene, perhaps due to a read error. V and J are TRBV28 and TRBJ1-6; D not certain. This CDR3 spans 13 amino acids. CDR1 and CDR2 from the germline V gene are MDHEN and SYDVKM. CDR3 bases: TGTGTCAGCAGTTTATTAGGGAATTCACCCCTCCACTTT. Residues: CVSSLLGNSPLHF.

The chain carries TRBV20-1 and TRBJ2-5; perhaps TRBD2 as D (6 bases). Germline CDR1 DFQATT, CDR2 SNEGSKA (reference sequence). The CDR3 covers 14 residues. V gave up 6 bases and J gave up 11 bases, with 25 bases separating them. The CDR3 loop reads CSATARDSIMGQYF. The CDR3 DNA reads as TGCAGTGCGACTGCACGGGACTCCATCATGGGTCAGTACTTC.

The table lists this clonotype with a count of one. V is TRBV25-1 and J is TRBJ1-3, with a possible D match to TRBD1 (5 bases). The CDR3 length is 16 residues. With 2 bases removed from V and 0 bases from J, the gap between germline ends came to 11 bases. The germline V gene encodes CDR1 MGHDK and CDR2 SYGVNS. Written as DNA, the CDR3 is TGTGCCAGCAGTGAAAGGGGACCGAACTCTGGAAACACCATATATTTT. Its translation: CASSERGPNSGNTIYF.

In its sample, this clonotype was seen a few times. A much larger clone differs by one base, so this may be a read error. The rearrangement links TRBV6-6 to TRBJ2-2; D call uncertain. This CDR3 contains 10 residues. Germline-derived CDR1 and CDR2 are MNHNY and SVGAGI (reference sequence). Trimming took 6 bases from V and 7 from J, leaving 3 bases between them. The CDR3 DNA is TGTGCCAGCAGGGTCGGGGAGCTGTTTTTT. This codes for CASRVGELFF.

This clonotype occurred many times. This chain uses TRBV12-3 or TRBV12-4 with TRBJ1-5; 7 bases map to TRBD1. The CDR3 consists of 17 residues. Trimming took 5 bases from V and 0 from J; bases not matched to a gene: 10. The CDR3 DNA sequence: TGTGCCAGCAGTATGAAAGGGACAGCTCTTAGCAATCAGCCCCAGCATTTT. Its protein is CASSMKGTALSNQPQHF.

The chain has TRBV7-2 and TRBJ2-1; D is possibly TRBD2 (7 bases). Trimming stripped 4 bases from V and 12 bases from J, with 22 bases between. The germline gives CDR1 SGHTA, CDR2 FQGNSA. The CDR3 is 15 residues long. CDR3 amino acids: CASSYRDYQAQGQFF. CDR3 bases: TGTGCCAGCAGCTACCGGGACTACCAGGCACAGGGGCAGTTCTTC.

The chain employs TRBV2 and TRBJ2-3; 13 nucleotides agree with TRBD2. Germline CDR1 is SNHLY and CDR2 is FYNNEI. The CDR3 contains 15 residues. V lost 6 bases to trimming and J lost 4 bases; unmatched junction nucleotides: 4. The CDR3 here is CASSRGLAGPDTQYF. In DNA form, the CDR3 reads TGTGCCAGCAGCAGGGGACTAGCGGGACCAGATACGCAGTATTTT.

Details on this clonotype: It may be a read error: a sequence one base away is much more abundant. The chain joins TRBV7-2 to TRBJ2-2; tentatively, D is TRBD2 (5 bases). Germline CDR1 SGHTA, CDR2 FQGNSA. This CDR3 has 15 amino acids. Trimming cost V 3 bases and J 8 bases, with 16 bases left between them. The CDR3 sequence is CASSFPEGPLGELFF. In nucleotides, the CDR3 is TGTGCCAGCAGCTTCCCAGAGGGTCCTCTGGGGGAGCTGTTTTTT.

Ten or more counts support this clonotype. The V gene is TRBV29-1, the J gene TRBJ2-2; D is undetermined. CDR1 and CDR2 (germline): SQVTM, ANQGSEA. V lost 5 bases and J lost 6, with 13 bases in between. CDR3 length: 13 amino acids. As DNA, the CDR3 is TGCAGCGTTTTGGACCGATCCCCCGGGGAGCTGTTTTTT. Translating gives CSVLDRSPGELFF.

Notes on this clonotype: Relative to the germline gene, one junction end is altered; a read error may explain this. The gene calls are TRBV9 and TRBJ2-1, with 10 bases lining up with TRBD1. The CDR3 has 15 residues. The germline CDR1 and CDR2 sequences are SGDLS and YYNGEE. Here the CDR3 reads CDSSARDRGRDEQFF. In DNA, the CDR3 is TGTGACAGCAGCGCGCGGGACAGGGGTAGAGATGAGCAGTTCTTC.

This clonotype turned up a few times. CDR3 DNA: TGTGCCAGCACTCGACAAACAGGGGCGGTTAATGAAAAACTGTTTTTT. Protein: CASTRQTGAVNEKLFF. The chain recombines TRBV7-6 with TRBJ1-4; TRBD1 matches at 7 bases. Germline loops: CDR1 SGHVS, CDR2 FNYEAQ. The CDR3 covers 16 residues. V shed 7 bases, J shed 4 bases, and the junction held 12 bases outside the gene matches.

The genes are TRBV20-1 and TRBJ2-1; 9 bases are a match to TRBD2. The CDR3 consists of 13 residues. V trimming: 7 bases; J trimming: 10 bases; junction bases outside the gene matches: 11. Germline CDR1 DFQATT, CDR2 SNEGSKA (reference sequence). The CDR3 DNA reads as TGCAGTGAACTCCCGCGGGGGGGGCAAGAGCAGTTCTTC. Its translation: CSELPRGGQEQFF.

This chain uses TRBV7-6 with TRBJ1-1; D not resolved. The V and J ends lost 5 bases and 3 bases respectively, with 10 bases between them. CDR1 is SGHVS, CDR2 FNYEAQ, per germline. The CDR3 covers 13 residues. The CDR3 sequence: CASSAVFDTEAFF. The CDR3 DNA follows: TGTGCCAGCAGCGCGGTTTTTGACACTGAAGCTTTCTTT.

This clonotype was counted many times. The rearrangement uses TRBV7-2 and TRBJ1-4; TRBD1 matches 7 bases. CDR1 and CDR2 from the germline V gene are SGHTA and FQGNSA. The CDR3 loop spans 14 amino acids. V lost 4 bases to trimming and J lost 4 bases; unmatched junction nucleotides: 3. This chain's CDR3 is CASSSQGINEKLFF. CDR3 nucleotides: TGTGCCAGCAGCTCACAGGGGATTAATGAAAAACTGTTTTTT.

The rearrangement uses TRBV12-5 and TRBJ2-4; perhaps TRBD2 as D (6 bases). CDR1 and CDR2 from the germline V gene are LGHNT and FRNRAP. CDR3 length equals 16 residues. Trimming took 2 bases from V and 0 from J, leaving 11 bases between them. CDR3 residues: CASGLIGGVAKNIQYF. CDR3 coding DNA: TGTGCTAGTGGTTTGATTGGAGGGGTAGCCAAAAACATTCAGTACTTC.

In the case of this clonotype: A much larger clone lies one base from this, so it may be a read error. Here the CDR3 reads CANTLGQVGGYTF. DNA of the CDR3: TGTGCCAACACCTTGGGACAGGTGGGGGGCTACACCTTC. The chain combines TRBV28 with TRBJ1-2; TRBD1 matches at 8 bases. Germline lookup yields CDR1 MDHEN and CDR2 SYDVKM. This CDR3 is 13 amino acids long. J was trimmed by 8 bases and V by 10 bases; bases with no gene match: 12.

In nucleotides, the CDR3 is TGCAGCGTGAGATCCAGGGATAGGACTGAAGCTTTCTTT. Its translation: CSVRSRDRTEAFF. The chain carries TRBV29-1 and TRBJ1-1, with D perhaps matching TRBD1 (5 bases). Looked up from germline, CDR1 is SQVTM and CDR2 is ANQGSEA. Trimming removed 6 bases at V and 5 bases at J, with 16 bases between. CDR3 length equals 13 residues. The variable domain in full, completed from reference TRBV29-1 and TRBJ1-1, reads SAVISQKPSRDICQRGTSLTIQCQVDSQVTMMFWYRQQPGQSLTLIATANQGSEATYESGFVIDKFPISRPNLTFSTLTVSNMSPEDSSIYLCSVRSRDRTEAFFGQGTRLTVV.